The clone carrying this T cell receptor beta chain appeared many times. Its antigen is still unknown. This sample stems from a study of T cells after yellow fever vaccination. About the research overall: The authors prepared low-cell-number fractions using SMART-Seq v4 Ultra Low Input. Study-wide points: Faster peaking, at day 5 versus 15, marked a secondary response that was weaker. Post-booster repertoires again held most primary-vaccination clones (roughly 95% CD4, 88% CD8). A small share of clonotypes appeared in both CD4 and CD8 compartments.

TCRdb re-called the 5' RACE reads through MiXCR, storing one row per CDR3 protein. The sample yields some 350,000 distinct CDR3 sequences, about 4% seen once. The V end lost 0 bases, the J end lost 10 bases, and 10 bases lay between the germline ends. The CDR3 length is 12 residues. CDR1 is MNHNY, CDR2 SVGAGI, per germline (reference sequence). Sequences were derived from PBMCs, sampled 5 days after the yellow fever booster vaccination. This clonotype originated in a man younger than 35 who received the YFV17D yellow fever vaccine. V usage is TRBV6-6 and J usage is TRBJ2-7; TRBD2 is a possible D gene (7 bases). The CDR3 region has the DNA TGTGCCAGCAGTTACTCGGGGGGGCCTCAGTACGTC. Encoded protein: CASSYSGGPQYV.